Below, 2 T cell receptor beta chains from the same sample are listed, as sequenced in a study of T cell responses to AZD1222 COVID-19 vaccine. The repertoire was sequenced with immunoSEQ multiplex PCR; TCRdb's copy has only in-frame clones and lacks some. Of approximately 150,000 clones in the sample, approximately 91% were seen once. Specimen: peripheral blood, collected 28 days after the second AZD1222 dose. These receptors were obtained from an adult who received the AZD1222 COVID-19 vaccine.

The chain combines TRBV6-2 or TRBV6-3 with TRBJ2-2; D perhaps matches TRBD1 (6 bases). Germline V gene sequence: CDR1 MNHEY, CDR2 SVGEGT. V was shortened by 2 bases and J by 7 bases, with 20 bases between the two germline ends. The CDR3 contains 17 residues. The CDR3 reads CASSYSTGSGVHGELFF. The CDR3 DNA sequence: TGTGCCAGCAGTTACAGCACTGGGTCAGGGGTTCACGGGGAGCTGTTTTTT.

The genes are TRBV5-8 and TRBJ2-7; the D gene is possibly TRBD2 (6 bases). The ends were cut back, 0 bases at V and 4 bases at J, with 14 bases in the middle. This CDR3 is 15 amino acids long. Per germline, CDR1 SGHTS and CDR2 YDEGEE. DNA for the CDR3: TGTGCCAGCAGCTTGGCCGGGCGGGAAGGGTACGAGCAGTACTTC. Its translation is CASSLAGREGYEQYF.